The clone carrying this T cell receptor beta chain is categorized as large. Its antigen is as yet unknown. This entry comes from a study of tissue T cells after allogeneic stem cell transplantation. The study's findings and limits: Shared clones across patients were few; motif clustering revealed tissue-specific shared signatures.

Steroid-refractory graft-versus-host disease after allogeneic hematopoietic cell transplant qualified adults for prospective research-autopsy enrollment. Measured with immunoSEQ multiplex PCR; TCRdb has only the in-frame clones, and not every one. The sample records approximately 800 clones, approximately 49% being singletons. J gave up 7 bases and V 2 bases, and 0 bases lay outside the gene matches. Germline-derived CDR1 and CDR2 are KGHSH and LQKENI. CDR3 size: 13 residues. The V call is TRBV18, the J call TRBJ2-1; TRBD1 matches 9 bases. The source of this sequence is a female patient aged 35 to 69 with steroid-refractory graft-versus-host disease after an allogeneic stem cell transplant. Some T cells may be provided by the graft donor. Source: blood, taken at autopsy. Here the CDR3 reads CASSPGTGNEQFF. CDR3 DNA sequence: TGTGCCAGCTCACCAGGGACAGGGAATGAGCAGTTCTTC. The full variable domain, its missing parts supplied by reference TRBV18 and TRBJ2-1, is NAGVMQNPRHLVRRRGQEARLRCSPMKGHSHVYWYRQLPEEGLKFMVYLQKENIIDESGMPKERFSAEFPKEGPSILRIQQVVRGDSAAYFCASSPGTGNEQFFGPGTRLTVL.